This TCR beta chain is drawn from a study of blood T cell repertoires in COVID-19 (dated by TCRdb to 2019 to 2021). Study-wide context: Collaborator samples came from the United States, Italy and Spain and covered acute and convalescent phases of COVID-19. Sample metadata almost always included a de-identified subject ID, COVID-19 status, age in years and sex. Subjects who had been exposed to COVID-19, were actively infected with it, or had recovered from it provided the deeply sampled blood TCRbeta repertoires that made up the dataset. The material from the prospective study consisted of cDNA or gDNA derived from T cells, B-cell-depleted T cells, or PBMCs. Where HLA class I and class II types were available, the types were taken from metadata supplied by the sample provider, not from assay-based typing. The repertoires were made available in a free public database intended to serve as a resource for research on the immune response to SARS-CoV-2. Samples were obtained from the ongoing ImmuneRACE study (first 160 participants) and from roughly 1,300 subjects provided by 6 global collaborators.

The immunoSEQ Assay, a bias-controlled multiplex PCR, was used to amplify TCRbeta CDR3 regions from genomic DNA. Per the source publication's procedure: The number of nucleated cells in each sample was estimated by amplification of reference gene primers within the assay. To quantify the absolute abundance of each unique TCRbeta CDR3 rearrangement, sequence reads were collapsed and filtered. For each sample, productive Simpson clonality was calculated by taking the square root of Simpson's diversity index across productive rearrangements. TCRdb mirrors the immuneACCESS table, restricted to in-frame sequences. Some clones are absent from its copies; in checked studies, under half trace to an unresolved V gene, and the reason for the others is unknown. V and J calls and clone size are given by that table; D and trimming were obtained from the DNA. The sample includes about 240,000 clones, with about four fifths observed a single time. 1.9% of the sample comes from the top ten.

On the study overall, not on this receptor specifically: The quantity of clinical and demographic metadata differed by source and by participant and was supplied without curation.

Another Seattle source contributed samples from volunteer blood donors who had recovered from COVID-19. Collaborating institutions collected whole blood in K2EDTA tubes following their own protocols. Collaborator samples were shipped for TCRbeta analysis as frozen whole blood, isolated PBMCs, or DNA extracted from either sample type. As for this clone: Its specific antigen is unknown. Base qualities are not recorded, but no much larger clone differs from it by a single base. Distinct nucleotide sequences in the sample also encode this CDR3.

As encoded in the germline V gene, CDR1 is LGHNA while CDR2 is YNFKEQ. V is trimmed back by 4 bases and J by 3 bases, and the junction contains 5 bases that no gene match accounts for. The CDR3 spans 16 residues, from the cysteine through the phenylalanine. The retained sequence is limited to the CDR3, 48 bases, with the frame set at the first base. This sequence uses TRBV4-2 and TRBJ2-3, and TRBD2 aligns with 12 junction nucleotides. This TCR was sampled from a young man who had recovered from COVID-19. The sample taken for sequencing was peripheral blood. DNA sequence: TGTGCCAGCAGCCCACTAGCGGGGGGTGGTACAGATACGCAGTATTTT. Translated, it gives CASSPLAGGGTDTQYF.